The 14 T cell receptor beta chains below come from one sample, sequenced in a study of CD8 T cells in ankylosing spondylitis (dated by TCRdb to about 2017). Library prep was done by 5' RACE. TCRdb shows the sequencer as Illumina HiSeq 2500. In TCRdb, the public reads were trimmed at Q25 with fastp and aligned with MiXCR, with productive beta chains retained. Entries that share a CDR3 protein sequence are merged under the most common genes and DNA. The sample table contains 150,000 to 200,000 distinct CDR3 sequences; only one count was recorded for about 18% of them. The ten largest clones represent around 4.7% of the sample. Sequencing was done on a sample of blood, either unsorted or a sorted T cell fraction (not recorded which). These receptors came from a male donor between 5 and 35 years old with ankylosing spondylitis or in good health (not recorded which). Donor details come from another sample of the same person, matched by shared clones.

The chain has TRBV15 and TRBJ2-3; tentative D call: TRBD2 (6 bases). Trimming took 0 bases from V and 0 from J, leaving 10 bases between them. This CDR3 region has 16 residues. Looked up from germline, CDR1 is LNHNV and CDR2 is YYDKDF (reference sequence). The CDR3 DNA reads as TGTGCCACCAGCAGAGAACCTAGCGCTAGCACAGATACGCAGTATTTT. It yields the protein CATSREPSASTDTQYF.

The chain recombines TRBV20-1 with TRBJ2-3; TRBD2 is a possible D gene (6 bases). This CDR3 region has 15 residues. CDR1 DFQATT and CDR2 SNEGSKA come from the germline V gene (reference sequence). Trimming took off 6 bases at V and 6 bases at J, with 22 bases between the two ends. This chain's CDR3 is CSATRDWNYGDTQYF. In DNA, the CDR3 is TGCAGTGCGACACGGGACTGGAATTATGGGGATACGCAGTATTTT.

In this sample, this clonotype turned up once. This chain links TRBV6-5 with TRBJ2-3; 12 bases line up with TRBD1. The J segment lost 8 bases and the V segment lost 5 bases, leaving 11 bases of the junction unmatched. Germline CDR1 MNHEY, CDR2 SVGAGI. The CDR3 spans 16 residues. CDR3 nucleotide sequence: TGTGCCAGCAGTGCACCGGGACAGGGGGCGCGGGGTACGCAGTATTTT. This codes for CASSAPGQGARGTQYF.

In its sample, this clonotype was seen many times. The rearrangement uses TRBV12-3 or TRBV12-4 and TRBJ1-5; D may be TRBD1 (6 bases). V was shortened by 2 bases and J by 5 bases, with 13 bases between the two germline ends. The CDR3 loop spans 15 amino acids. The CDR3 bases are TGTGCCAGCAGTTTATCGGGACATATCGATCAGCCCCAGCATTTT. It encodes CASSLSGHIDQPQHF.

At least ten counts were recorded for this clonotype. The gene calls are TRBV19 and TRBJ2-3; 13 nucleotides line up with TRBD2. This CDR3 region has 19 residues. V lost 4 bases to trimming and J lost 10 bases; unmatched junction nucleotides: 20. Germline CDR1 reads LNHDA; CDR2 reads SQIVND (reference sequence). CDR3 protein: CASSTTLAGGPLPRYAQYF. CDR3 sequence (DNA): TGTGCCAGTAGTACCACACTAGCGGGAGGGCCCTTGCCGAGATACGCGCAGTATTTT. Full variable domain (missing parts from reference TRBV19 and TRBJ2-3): DGGITQSPKYLFRKEGQNVTLSCEQNLNHDAMYWYRQDPGQGLRLIYYSQIVNDFQKGDIAEGYSVSREKKESFPLTVTSAQKNPTAFYLCASSTTLAGGPLPRYAQYFGPGTRLTVL.

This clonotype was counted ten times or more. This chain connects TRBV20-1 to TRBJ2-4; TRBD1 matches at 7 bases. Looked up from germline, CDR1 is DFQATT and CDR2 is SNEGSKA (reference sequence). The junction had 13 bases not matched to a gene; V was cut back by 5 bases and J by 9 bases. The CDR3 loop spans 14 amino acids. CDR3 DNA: TGCAGTGCTCATACCACAGGGGCGTCGAGCATTCAGTACTTC. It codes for CSAHTTGASSIQYF.

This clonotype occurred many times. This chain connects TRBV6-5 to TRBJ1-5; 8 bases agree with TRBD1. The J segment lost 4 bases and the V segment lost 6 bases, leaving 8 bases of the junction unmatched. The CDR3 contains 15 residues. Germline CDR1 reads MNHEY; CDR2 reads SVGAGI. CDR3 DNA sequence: TGTGCCAGCAGCCAGGGGGCATGGGGAAATCAGCCCCAGCATTTT. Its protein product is CASSQGAWGNQPQHF.

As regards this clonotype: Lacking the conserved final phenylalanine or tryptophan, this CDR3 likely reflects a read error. Written as DNA, the CDR3 is TGTGCCAGCAGCTTAGGACAGGGGTATGGCTACACCTAC. This sequence encodes CASSLGQGYGYTY. The chain joins TRBV11-2 to TRBJ1-2; 8 bases align to TRBD1. V gave up 1 base and J gave up 5 bases; unmatched junction bases: 0. The CDR3 is 13 amino acids. Germline assignment: CDR1 SGHAT and CDR2 FQNNGV.

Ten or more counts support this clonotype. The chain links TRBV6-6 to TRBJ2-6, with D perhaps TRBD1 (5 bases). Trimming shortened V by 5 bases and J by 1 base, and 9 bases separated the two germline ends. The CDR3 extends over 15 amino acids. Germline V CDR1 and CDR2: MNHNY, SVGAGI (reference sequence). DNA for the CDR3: TGTGCCAGCAGTCCTAGGGGATCTGGGGCCAACGTCCTGACTTTC. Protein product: CASSPRGSGANVLTF.

The CDR3 DNA follows: TGCGCCAGCAGCCAAGATTGGTTGGCGGGAGAGGTCCAGTACTTC. Its translation: CASSQDWLAGEVQYF. The chain links TRBV4-3 to TRBJ2-7; 7 bases match TRBD2. J gave up 10 bases and V 0 bases, and 12 bases lay outside the gene matches. This CDR3 region has 15 residues. Germline loops: CDR1 LGHNA, CDR2 YSLEER.

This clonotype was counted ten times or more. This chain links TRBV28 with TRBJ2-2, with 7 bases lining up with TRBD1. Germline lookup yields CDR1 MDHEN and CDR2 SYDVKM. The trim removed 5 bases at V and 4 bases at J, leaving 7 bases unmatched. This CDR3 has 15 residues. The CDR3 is CASSTKGALTGELFF. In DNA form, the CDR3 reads TGTGCCAGCAGTACCAAGGGGGCGCTCACCGGGGAGCTGTTTTTT.

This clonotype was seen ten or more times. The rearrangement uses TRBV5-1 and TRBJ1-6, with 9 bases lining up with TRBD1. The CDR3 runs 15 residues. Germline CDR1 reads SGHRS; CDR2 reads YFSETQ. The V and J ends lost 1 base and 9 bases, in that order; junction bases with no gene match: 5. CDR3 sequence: CASSLSGTGSSPLHF. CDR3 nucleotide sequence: TGCGCCAGCAGCTTGTCCGGGACAGGGAGTTCACCCCTCCACTTT.

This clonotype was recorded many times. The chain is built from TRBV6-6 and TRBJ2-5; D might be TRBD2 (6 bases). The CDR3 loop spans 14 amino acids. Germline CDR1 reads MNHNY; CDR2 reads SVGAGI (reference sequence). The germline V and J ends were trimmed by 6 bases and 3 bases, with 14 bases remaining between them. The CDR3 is CASRELAWEETQYF. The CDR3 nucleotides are TGTGCCAGCAGAGAACTAGCTTGGGAAGAGACCCAGTACTTC.

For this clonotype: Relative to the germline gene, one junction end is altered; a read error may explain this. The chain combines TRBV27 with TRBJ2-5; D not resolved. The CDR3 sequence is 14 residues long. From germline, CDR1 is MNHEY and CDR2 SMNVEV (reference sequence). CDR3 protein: CASSPFVSGENQYF. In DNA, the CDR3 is TGTGCCAGCAGTCCATTCGTTAGTGGCGAGAACCAGTACTTC.